Following are 2 T cell receptor beta chains from one sample sequenced in a study of T cell changes during pregnancy in multiple sclerosis. Clones were read by immunoSEQ multiplex PCR, and TCRdb kept only the in-frame ones, dropping some. The sample includes about 100,000 clones, roughly 90% seen only once; the top ten take 1.9%. The sample consisted of peripheral blood, taken after pregnancy. The origin of the receptors is a female donor with multiple sclerosis, enrolled in a pregnancy study.

V gene TRBV6-1 combines with J gene TRBJ2-7; 12 nucleotides align to TRBD2. Germline V gene data show CDR1 as MNHNS and CDR2 as SASEGT. The CDR3 is made up of 15 amino acids. J gave up 4 bases and V 5 bases, and 6 bases lay outside the gene matches. DNA of the CDR3: TGTGCCAGCAGTAAAAGACTAGCGGGGGCTTACGAGCAGTACTTC. Amino acid sequence: CASSKRLAGAYEQYF.

The V and J genes are TRBV5-1 and TRBJ2-1; TRBD1 matches at 7 bases. Unmatched junction bases numbered 2, after V lost 3 bases and J lost 2 bases. This CDR3 region has 14 residues. Germline values: CDR1 SGHRS, CDR2 YFSETQ. This chain's CDR3 is CASSYGTAYNEQFF. The CDR3 coding sequence is TGCGCCAGCAGCTACGGGACAGCCTACAATGAGCAGTTCTTC. Complete variable domain (other parts from reference TRBV5-1 and TRBJ2-1): KAGVTQTPRYLIKTRGQQVTLSCSPISGHRSVSWYQQTPGQGLQFLFEYFSETQRNKGNFPGRFSGRQFSNSRSEMNVSTLELGDSALYLCASSYGTAYNEQFFGPGTRLTVL.